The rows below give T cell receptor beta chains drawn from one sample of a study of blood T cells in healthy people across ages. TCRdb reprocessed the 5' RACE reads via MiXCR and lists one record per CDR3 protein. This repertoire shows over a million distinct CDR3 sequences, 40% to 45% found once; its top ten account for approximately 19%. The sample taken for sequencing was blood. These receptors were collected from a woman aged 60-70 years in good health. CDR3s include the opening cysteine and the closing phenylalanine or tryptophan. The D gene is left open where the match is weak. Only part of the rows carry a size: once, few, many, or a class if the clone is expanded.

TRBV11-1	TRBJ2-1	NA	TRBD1	CASSPISGQHHNEQFF	TGTGCCAGCAGCCCGATCTCGGGACAGCATCACAATGAGCAGTTCTTC
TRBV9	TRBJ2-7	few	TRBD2	CASSVDSGGLYEQYF	TGTGCCAGCAGCGTAGATAGCGGGGGACTCTACGAGCAGTACTTC
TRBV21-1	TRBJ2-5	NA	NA	CASSKNPSRETQYF	TGTGCCAGCAGCAAGAACCCCTCAAGAGAGACCCAGTACTTC
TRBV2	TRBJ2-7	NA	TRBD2	CTSMGGGPLYF	TGTACCAGCATGGGGGGAGGGCCTCTGTACTTC
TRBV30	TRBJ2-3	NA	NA	CAWSLSGDTQYF	TGTGCCTGGAGTTTGTCCGGGGATACGCAGTATTTT
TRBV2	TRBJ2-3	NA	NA	CASSESTSRADTQYF	TGTGCCAGCAGTGAATCCACCTCGAGGGCCGATACGCAGTATTTT
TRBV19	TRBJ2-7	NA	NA	CASSTDLSAYEQYF	TGTGCCAGTAGCACGGACTTATCCGCCTACGAGCAGTACTTC
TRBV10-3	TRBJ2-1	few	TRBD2	CAIRPGLDAYKEQFF	TGTGCCATCAGACCGGGACTAGACGCTTACAAAGAGCAGTTCTTC
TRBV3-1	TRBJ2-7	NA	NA	CASSQENPGAQYF	TGTGCCAGCAGCCAAGAAAATCCGGGGGCCCAGTACTTC
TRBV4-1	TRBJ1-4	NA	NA	CASSLAGTSAEKLFF	TGCGCCAGCAGCCTCGCCGGGACATCTGCGGAAAAACTGTTTTTT
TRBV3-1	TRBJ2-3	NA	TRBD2	CASSPTSGSQDTQYF	TGTGCCAGCAGCCCGACTAGCGGGAGTCAAGATACGCAGTATTTT
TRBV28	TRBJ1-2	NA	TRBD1	CASSLAGGQVWGYTF	TGTGCCAGCAGTTTAGCAGGGGGACAGGTTTGGGGCTACACCTTC
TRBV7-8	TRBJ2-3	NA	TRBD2	CASSPRPSGRGTDTQYF	TGTGCCAGCAGCCCAAGACCTAGCGGGAGGGGCACAGATACGCAGTATTTT
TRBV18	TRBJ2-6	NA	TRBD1	CASSPPGQAVSGANVLTF	TGTGCCAGCTCACCACCGGGACAGGCTGTCTCTGGGGCCAACGTCCTGACTTTC
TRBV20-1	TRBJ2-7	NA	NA	CSARDPGRPGTNHWNEQYF	TGCAGTGCTAGAGATCCGGGGCGGCCCGGGACGAACCATTGGAATGAGCAGTACTTC
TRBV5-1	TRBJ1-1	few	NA	CASRLLDTNTEAFF	TGCGCCAGCAGATTACTAGACACCAACACTGAAGCTTTCTTT
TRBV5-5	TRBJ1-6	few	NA	CASSPGAYNSPLHF	TGTGCCAGCAGCCCCGGGGCCTATAATTCACCCCTCCACTTT
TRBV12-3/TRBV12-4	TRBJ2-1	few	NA	CASSLAALSGEQFF	TGTGCCAGCAGTTTAGCGGCCCTGAGCGGTGAGCAGTTCTTC
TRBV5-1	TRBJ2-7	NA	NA	CASSLGLSREQYF	TGCGCCAGCAGCCTAGGACTCTCGCGGGAGCAGTACTTC
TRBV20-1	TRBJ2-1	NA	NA	CSAEGGETAYNEQFF	TGCAGTGCCGAAGGGGGGGAGACTGCCTACAATGAGCAGTTCTTC
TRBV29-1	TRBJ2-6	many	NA	CSVEGKGNSGANVLTF	TGCAGCGTTGAAGGGAAGGGAAACTCTGGGGCCAACGTCCTGACTTTC
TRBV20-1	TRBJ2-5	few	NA	CSVRRDLQETQYF	TGCAGTGTACGGCGGGATCTTCAAGAGACCCAGTACTTC
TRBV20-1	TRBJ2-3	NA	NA	CSARGASGTDTQYF	TGCAGTGCTAGAGGGGCTAGCGGCACAGATACGCAGTATTTT
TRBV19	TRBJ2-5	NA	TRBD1	CASSIAGQGGETQYF	TGTGCCAGTAGTATAGCTGGACAGGGGGGCGAGACCCAGTACTTC
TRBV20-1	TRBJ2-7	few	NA	CSARGGIGEQYF	TGCAGTGCTAGAGGGGGGATCGGCGAGCAGTACTTC
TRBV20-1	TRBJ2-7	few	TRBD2	CSARDPLAGGYEQYF	TGCAGTGCTAGAGATCCCCTAGCGGGGGGTTACGAGCAGTACTTC
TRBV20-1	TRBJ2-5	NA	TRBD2	CSATTSGRAETQYF	TGCAGTGCCACGACTAGCGGGAGGGCTGAGACCCAGTACTTC
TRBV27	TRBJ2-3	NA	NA	CASSTITSDTQYF	TGTGCCAGCAGCACCATCACGTCGGATACGCAGTATTTT
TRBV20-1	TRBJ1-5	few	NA	CSARTGGNNQPQHF	TGCAGTGCTAGGACAGGCGGTAACAATCAGCCCCAGCATTTT
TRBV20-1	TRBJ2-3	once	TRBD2	CSARLTSGITDTQYF	TGCAGTGCTAGGCTGACTAGCGGAATCACAGATACGCAGTATTTT
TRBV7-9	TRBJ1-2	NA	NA	CASRDYGGANYGYTF	TGTGCCAGCAGAGATTACGGAGGAGCAAACTATGGCTACACCTTC
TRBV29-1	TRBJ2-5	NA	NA	CSVEGNLPTQYF	TGCAGCGTTGAAGGGAACCTACCGACCCAGTACTTC